The clone carrying this T cell receptor (beta chain) was observed once. Profiled with immunoSEQ multiplex PCR; TCRdb holds only in-frame clones, not every one. The sample holds 170,000 or so clones; 85% to 95% are singletons and the top ten take roughly 1.5%. Germline V gene data show CDR1 as LGHNT and CDR2 as FRNRAP. The CDR3 contains 17 residues. J lost 4 bases, V lost 0 bases, and 7 bases had no gene match. These data are taken from a study of control samples from healthy donors and cancer patients. Sequenced input: blood. The J gene is TRBJ2-1, the V gene TRBV12-5; 9 bases are a match to TRBD1. The receptor was derived from a man aged 18 to 30 in good health. The CDR3 protein is CASGLVTGTGFYNEQFF. In DNA form, the CDR3 reads TGTGCTAGTGGTTTGGTGACCGGGACAGGGTTTTACAATGAGCAGTTCTTC. Full variable domain (outside the CDR3, taken from reference TRBV12-5 and TRBJ2-1): DARVTQTPRHKVTEMGQEVTMRCQPILGHNTVFWYRQTMMQGLELLAYFRNRAPLDDSGMPKDRFSAEMPDATLATLKIQPSEPRDSAVYFCASGLVTGTGFYNEQFFGPGTRLTVL.